This TCR beta chain was documented in a study of Ad26.COV2.S vaccination and SARS-CoV-2 variants. Regarding the study as a whole: Similar non-spike TCR breadth was observed in recipients of vaccine and of placebo. Spike-specific responses of CD8+ and CD4+ T cells were reported to display substantial breadth after vaccination.

CDR3 length: 16 amino acids. CDR1 is LNHDA, CDR2 SQIVND, per germline (reference sequence). V was shortened by 7 bases and J by 0 bases, with 13 bases between the two germline ends. This clone appeared a few times. Antigen specificity is unknown. Assay used: immunoSEQ multiplex PCR; TCRdb lists only in-frame clones, some missing. Among some 45,000 clones listed, roughly 80% were seen once. V and J are TRBV19 and TRBJ1-6; D uncertain. The sequence came from a human donor who had recovered from COVID-19. Sample: peripheral blood, taken after recovery from COVID-19. The CDR3 region has the DNA TGTGCCAGTACTATTTCCGCTAGCTCCTATAATTCACCCCTCCACTTT. It translates to CASTISASSYNSPLHF.